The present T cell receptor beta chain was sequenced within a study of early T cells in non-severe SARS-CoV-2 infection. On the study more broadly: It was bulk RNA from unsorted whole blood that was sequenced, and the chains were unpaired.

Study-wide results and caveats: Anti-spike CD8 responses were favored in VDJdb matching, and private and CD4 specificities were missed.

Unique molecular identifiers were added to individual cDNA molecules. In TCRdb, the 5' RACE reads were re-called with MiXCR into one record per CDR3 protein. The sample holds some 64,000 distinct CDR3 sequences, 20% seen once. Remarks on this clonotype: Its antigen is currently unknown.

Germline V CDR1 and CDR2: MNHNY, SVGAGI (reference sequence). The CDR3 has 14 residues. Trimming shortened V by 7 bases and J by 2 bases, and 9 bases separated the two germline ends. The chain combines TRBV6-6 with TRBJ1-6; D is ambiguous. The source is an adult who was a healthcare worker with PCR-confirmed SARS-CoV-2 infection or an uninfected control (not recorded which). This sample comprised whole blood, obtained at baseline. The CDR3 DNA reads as TGTGCCAGCACAACAGCAGCCTATAATTCACCCCTCCACTTT. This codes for CASTTAAYNSPLHF.